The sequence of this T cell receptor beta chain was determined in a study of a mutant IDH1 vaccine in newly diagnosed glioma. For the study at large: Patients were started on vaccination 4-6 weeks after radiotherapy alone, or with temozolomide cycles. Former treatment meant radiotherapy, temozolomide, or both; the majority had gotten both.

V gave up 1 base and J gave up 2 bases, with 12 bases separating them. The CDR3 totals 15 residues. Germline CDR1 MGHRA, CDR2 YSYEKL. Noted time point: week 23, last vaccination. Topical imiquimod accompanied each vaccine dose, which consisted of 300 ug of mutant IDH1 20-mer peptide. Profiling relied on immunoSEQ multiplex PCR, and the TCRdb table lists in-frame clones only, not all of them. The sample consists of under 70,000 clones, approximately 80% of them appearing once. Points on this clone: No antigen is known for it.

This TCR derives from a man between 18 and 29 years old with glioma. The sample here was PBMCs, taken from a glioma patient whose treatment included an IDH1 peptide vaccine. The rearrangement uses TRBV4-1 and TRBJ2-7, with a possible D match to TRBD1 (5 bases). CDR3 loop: CASSQADSYPYEQYF. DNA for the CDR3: TGCGCCAGCAGCCAAGCAGACAGTTATCCCTACGAGCAGTACTTC.